The present T cell receptor (beta chain) was sequenced within a study of blood T cell repertoires in COVID-19. Study details: Samples representing acute and convalescent COVID-19 were sourced from the United States, Italy and Spain. PBMCs, B-cell-depleted T cells, or T cells provided the cDNA or gDNA that made up the material.

Germline V lookup: CDR1 SNHLY, CDR2 FYNNEI. Trimming pared 8 bases from V and 0 bases from J, leaving 11 bases between. CDR3 length equals 15 residues. Participants had their cohort set by participant-reported clinical history. Recovered status in Cohort 3 required two negative PCRs, clearance, or symptom resolution. Some clones are missing from TCRdb's copy, which holds only in-frame ones; the method was immunoSEQ multiplex PCR. The sample carries 200,000 to 250,000 clones, 85% to 95% recorded once. The material sequenced was PBMCs or T cells enriched from blood (not recorded which). The sequence derives from a woman between 18 and 29 years old who had recovered from COVID-19. The V and J genes are TRBV2 and TRBJ1-6; D is undetermined. The CDR3 loop reads CASGLGSSYNSPLHF. CDR3 in DNA: TGTGCCAGCGGCTTAGGGAGCTCCTATAATTCACCCCTCCACTTT.